The clone carrying this T cell receptor (beta chain) occurred once. The data belong to a study of shared T cell receptors in the human thymus. V lost 3 bases, J lost 4 bases, and 10 bases lay in between. CDR3 size: 14 residues. CDR1 MGHRA and CDR2 YSYEKL come from the germline V gene. Measured with immunoSEQ multiplex PCR; TCRdb has only the in-frame clones, and not every one. The table includes more than 550,000 clones, roughly 86% detected once. Separately, the same data were catalogued under a study of human thymus T cells.

The source is a boy under two years old with a congenital heart defect. Source material: thymocytes. V is TRBV4-1 and J is TRBJ2-4; tentative D call: TRBD1 (6 bases). CDR3 sequence reads: CASSQRTEKNIQYF. In DNA form, the CDR3 reads TGCGCCAGCAGCCAGCGGACAGAAAAAAACATTCAGTACTTC.